The 2 T cell receptor beta chains below were found in one sample sequenced in a study of T cell clonality in common variable immunodeficiency (dated by TCRdb to the mid-2010s). Library method: the immunoSEQ multiplex PCR assay. In TCRdb, the immuneACCESS table is reduced to in-frame sequences with V and J assigned. These tables do not hold every clone; where another copy was compared, an unresolved V gene accounts for under half, and the others remain unexplained. This sample shows about 45,000 clones, and none of them turns up only once. The top ten hold roughly a tenth of the sample. Sequencing used peripheral blood mononuclear cells. These receptors were taken from a person aged 18-70 years in good health.

This clone was counted between two and nine times. The CDR3 end lies 3 residues beyond the end of the read and is filled in from the germline J gene. The chain couples TRBV4-2 to TRBJ2-7; 14 nucleotides match TRBD2. CDR1 and CDR2 (germline): LGHNA, YNFKEQ. V was clipped by 0 bases and J by 5 bases; unmatched bases: 3. The CDR3 sequence is 16 residues long. CDR3 DNA, as far as it was read: TGTGCCAGCAGCCAAGAGACTAGCGGGGGGGCCGACGAG. Residues: CASSQETSGGADE. The full-length CDR3 reads as CASSQETSGGADEQYF.

This clone turned up a few times. The read terminates 3 residues ahead of where the CDR3 ends, so the germline J gene completes it. The chain combines TRBV20-1 with TRBJ1-1; TRBD1 agrees at 8 bases. CDR1 and CDR2 (germline): DFQATT, SNEGSKA (reference sequence). The CDR3 spans 16 residues. With V trimmed by 1 base and J by 1 base, 8 bases remained unmatched. CDR3 DNA (partial): TGCAGTGCTAGAGCCGCGACAGGGGTCGCGAACACTGAA. Translated: CSARAATGVANTE. The complete CDR3 reads CSARAATGVANTEAFF.